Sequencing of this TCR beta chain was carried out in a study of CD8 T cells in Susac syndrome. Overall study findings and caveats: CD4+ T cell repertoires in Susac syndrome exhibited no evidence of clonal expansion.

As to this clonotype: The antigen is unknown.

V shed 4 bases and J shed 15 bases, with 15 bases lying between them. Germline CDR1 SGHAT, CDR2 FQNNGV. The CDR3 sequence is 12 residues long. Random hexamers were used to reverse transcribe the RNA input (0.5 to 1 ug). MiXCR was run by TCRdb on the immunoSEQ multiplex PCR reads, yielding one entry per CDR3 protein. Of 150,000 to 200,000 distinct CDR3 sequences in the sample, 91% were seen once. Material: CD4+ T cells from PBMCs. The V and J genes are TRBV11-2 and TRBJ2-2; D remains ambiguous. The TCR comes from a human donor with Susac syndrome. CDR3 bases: TGTGCCAGCAGCTCTTTGCTTATCCGAGTGTTTTTT. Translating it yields CASSSLLIRVFF. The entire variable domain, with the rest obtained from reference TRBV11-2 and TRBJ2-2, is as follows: EAGVAQSPRYKIIEKRQSVAFWCNPISGHATLYWYQQILGQGPKLLIQFQNNGVVDDSQLPKDRFSAERLKGVDSTLKIQPAKLEDSAVYLCASSSLLIRVFFGEGSRLTVL.